Reported below is one T cell receptor beta chain. The antigen remains undetermined. This entry belongs to a study of OX40 agonist ivuxolimab in advanced cancers. Sequenced by immunoSEQ multiplex PCR; TCRdb stores in-frame clones only, minus some. The profile covers 75,000 to 80,000 clones, with about 84% appearing a single time and 3.5% to 6% taken by the ten largest. The germline CDR1 and CDR2 sequences are SGHRS and YFSETQ. The length of the CDR3 is 14 residues. J gave up 4 bases and V 2 bases, and 5 bases lay outside the gene matches. Study-wide points: Normalized T-cell clonal expansion was also low in a subset of nonresponders.

This rearrangement joins TRBV5-1 to TRBJ2-5; TRBD2 matches 7 bases. The TCR was taken from an adult with an advanced solid tumor such as melanoma, head and neck, liver or kidney cancer. This specimen consisted of CD4+ or CD8+ T cells sorted from blood, obtained in a trial of the OX40 agonist ivuxolimab. The CDR3 sequence: CASSFVGGPETQYF. CDR3 bases: TGCGCCAGCAGCTTCGTGGGAGGGCCAGAGACCCAGTACTTC.